This T cell receptor (beta chain) was identified during a study of T cell repertoires in cytomegalovirus infection. Turning to the study itself: Indications came from public TCR beta signatures; they pointed to CMV infection and to a matching HLA type.

Via MiXCR, TCRdb re-called the reads, giving one row per CDR3 protein. The table includes some 680,000 distinct CDR3 sequences, 35% detected once. Germline V CDR1 and CDR2: SEHNR, FQNEAQ (reference sequence). The CDR3 has 21 amino acids. V was pared by 5 bases and J by 3 bases, with 19 bases of the junction left unmatched. The TCR comes from a human donor in good health (CMV status not recorded). Some clones in this sample may be carry-over from other donors' samples. The sample consisted of PBMCs. The chain joins TRBV7-9 to TRBJ2-4; 13 bases align to TRBD2. The CDR3 DNA is TGTGCCAGCAGCCCCCCAGGCTCACTAGCGGGAGGGCCGCGGGACAAAAACATTCAGTACTTC. Translation gives CASSPPGSLAGGPRDKNIQYF.